Shown below are 8 T cell receptor beta chains from a single sample sequenced in a study of blood T cell repertoires in COVID-19. The data were produced by immunoSEQ multiplex PCR, yet TCRdb's version contains in-frame clones alone and is incomplete. The table has some 150,000 clones, roughly nine tenths seen once. The sample was peripheral blood. All receptors come from a woman aged 55 to 70 with active or convalescent COVID-19.

This clone was detected once. This chain uses TRBV19 with TRBJ2-1; TRBD2 aligns across 7 bases. Germline CDR1 is LNHDA and CDR2 is SQIVND (reference sequence). V gave up 6 bases and J gave up 4 bases; unmatched junction bases: 9. The CDR3 totals 15 residues. CDR3 region: CASRKGPGGYNEQFF. Here the CDR3 DNA reads TGTGCCAGTAGAAAGGGTCCGGGGGGTTACAATGAGCAGTTCTTC.

Here the CDR3 DNA reads TGTGCCAGCAGCGGGCAGCCCGGGTATGAGCAGTTCTTC. It is translated as CASSGQPGYEQFF. This chain uses TRBV9 with TRBJ2-1, with D uncertain. CDR1 and CDR2 (germline): SGDLS, YYNGEE. Trimming shortened V by 3 bases and J by 8 bases, and 12 bases separated the two germline ends. The CDR3 runs to 13 residues.

The V and J genes are TRBV5-1 and TRBJ2-1; 13 bases are a match to TRBD2. This CDR3 region has 15 residues. The germline CDR1 and CDR2 sequences are SGHRS and YFSETQ. J was trimmed by 3 bases and V by 7 bases; bases with no gene match: 4. CDR3 coding DNA: TGCGCCAGCCAACTAGCGGGGGGGTACTACAATGAGCAGTTCTTC. This encodes CASQLAGGYYNEQFF.

The gene calls are TRBV10-3 and TRBJ1-4; 9 bases agree with TRBD1. Germline V gene lookup returns CDR1 ENHRY and CDR2 SYGVKD. J lost 0 bases, V lost 10 bases, and 12 bases had no gene match. CDR3 length equals 17 residues. The CDR3: CASAEQGAHPTNEKLFF. CDR3 sequence (DNA): TGTGCCAGCGCCGAACAGGGGGCGCACCCAACTAATGAAAAACTGTTTTTT.

The chain carries TRBV12-3 or TRBV12-4 and TRBJ1-1; D unresolved. V lost 6 bases and J lost 1, with 9 bases in between. The CDR3 extends over 13 amino acids. The CDR3 sequence: CASRIQENTEAFF. The DNA of the CDR3 is TGTGCCAGCAGAATCCAGGAGAACACTGAAGCTTTCTTT.

The chain combines TRBV5-4 with TRBJ1-2, with 10 bases matching TRBD1. CDR1 SGHNT and CDR2 YYREEE come from the germline V gene (reference sequence). The CDR3 runs to 16 residues. V lost 6 bases and J lost 6; bases outside the gene matches: 14. This CDR3 is CASKDREGQGIHGYTF. The DNA of the CDR3 is TGTGCCAGCAAAGACAGAGAGGGACAGGGGATTCATGGCTACACCTTC.

This clone turned up a few times. The chain couples TRBV5-3 to TRBJ1-5; possible D gene TRBD1, 5 bases. TRBV5-3 belongs to the ORF category, with a function that is uncertain. Trimming took off 2 bases at V and 5 bases at J, with 11 bases between the two ends. This CDR3 comprises 14 residues. CDR3 in DNA: TGTGCCAGAAGCTTCGAGACGGGGGATCAGCCCCAGCATTTT. Translation: CARSFETGDQPQHF.

This clone was seen a few times. The rearrangement links TRBV7-9 to TRBJ2-7, with 10 bases aligning to TRBD2. Germline assignment: CDR1 SEHNR and CDR2 FQNEAQ (reference sequence). V dropped 4 bases and J dropped 5; count of bases not matched to a gene: 8. This CDR3 spans 15 amino acids. CDR3 nucleotides: TGTGCCAGCAGCTCGCCTCTAGCGGGGGTCCACGAGCAGTACTTC. Encoded protein: CASSSPLAGVHEQYF.